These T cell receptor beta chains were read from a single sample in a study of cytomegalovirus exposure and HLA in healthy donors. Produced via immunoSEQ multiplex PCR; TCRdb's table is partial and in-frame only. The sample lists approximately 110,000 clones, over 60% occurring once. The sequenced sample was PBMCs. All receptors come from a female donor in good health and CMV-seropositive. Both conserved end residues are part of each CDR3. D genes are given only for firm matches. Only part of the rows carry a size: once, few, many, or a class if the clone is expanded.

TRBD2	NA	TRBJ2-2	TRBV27	CASSSRGLAGGAGELFF	TGTGCCAGCAGTTCAAGGGGACTAGCGGGAGGGGCCGGGGAGCTGTTTTTT
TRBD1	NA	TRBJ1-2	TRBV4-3	CASSQERQGGYYGYTF	TGCGCCAGCAGCCAAGAAAGACAGGGAGGTTACTATGGCTACACCTTC
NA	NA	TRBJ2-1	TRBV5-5	CASSLSGQAFSYNEQFF	TGTGCCAGCAGCTTGAGCGGCCAAGCCTTCTCCTACAATGAGCAGTTCTTC
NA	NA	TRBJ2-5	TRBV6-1	CASSEGIGGWETQYF	TGTGCCAGCAGTGAAGGGATTGGAGGATGGGAGACCCAGTACTTC
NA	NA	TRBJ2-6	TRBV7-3	CASSLTVSTGANVLTF	TGTGCCAGCAGCTTGACAGTTTCTACTGGGGCCAACGTCCTGACTTTC
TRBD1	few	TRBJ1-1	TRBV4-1	CASSQRQGDAAFF	TGCGCCAGCAGCCAAAGACAGGGGGATGCAGCTTTCTTT
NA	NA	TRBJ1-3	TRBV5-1	CASSLALQGSGNTIYF	TGCGCCAGCAGCTTGGCTTTGCAGGGCTCTGGAAACACCATATATTTT
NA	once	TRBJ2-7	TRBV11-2	CASSKGDYEQYF	TGTGCCAGCAGTAAGGGGGACTACGAGCAGTACTTC
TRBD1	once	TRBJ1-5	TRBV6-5	CASSAGTGDQPQHF	TGTGCCAGCAGCGCCGGGACAGGGGACCAGCCCCAGCATTTT
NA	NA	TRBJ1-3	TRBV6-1	CASSTNRGSGNTIYF	TGTGCCAGCAGTACAAATCGAGGGTCTGGAAACACCATATATTTT
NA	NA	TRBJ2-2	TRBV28	CASGSGTNTGELFF	TGTGCCAGTGGGTCCGGGACAAACACCGGGGAGCTGTTTTTT
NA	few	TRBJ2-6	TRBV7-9	CAPGDGANVLTF	TGCGCACCGGGGGATGGGGCCAACGTCCTGACTTTC
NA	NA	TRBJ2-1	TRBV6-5	CASSYSGPGYEQFF	TGTGCCAGCAGTTACTCTGGTCCAGGATATGAGCAGTTCTTC
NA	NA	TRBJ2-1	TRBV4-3	CASSQELVGHEQFF	TGCGCCAGCAGCCAAGAACTAGTTGGGCATGAGCAGTTCTTC
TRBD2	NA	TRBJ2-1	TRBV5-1	CASSLTSGSHNEQFF	TGCGCCAGCAGCTTGACTAGCGGGAGCCACAATGAGCAGTTCTTC
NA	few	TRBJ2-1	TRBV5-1	CASRPVGAALHHNEQFF	TGCGCCAGCAGGCCCGTCGGAGCGGCACTACACCACAATGAGCAGTTCTTC
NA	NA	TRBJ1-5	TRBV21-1	CASSKERGKGGRQPQHF	TGTGCCAGCAGCAAAGAGAGGGGAAAAGGGGGCCGACAGCCCCAGCATTTT
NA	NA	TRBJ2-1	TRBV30	CAWATMNNEQFF	TGTGCCTGGGCAACTATGAACAATGAGCAGTTCTTC
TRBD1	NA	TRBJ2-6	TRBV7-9	CVSSLLGQYSGANVLTF	TGTGTCAGCAGCTTGCTGGGACAGTACTCTGGGGCCAACGTCCTGACTTTC
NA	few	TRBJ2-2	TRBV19	CASSIGRLNTGELFF	TGTGCCAGTAGTATAGGCAGGCTGAACACCGGGGAGCTGTTTTTT
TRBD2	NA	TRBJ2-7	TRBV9	CASSRDSGRSSEQYF	TGTGCCAGCAGCCGCGATAGCGGGAGGTCTTCCGAGCAGTACTTC
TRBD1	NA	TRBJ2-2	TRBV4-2	CASSKASMDRLGSERTGELFF	TGTGCCAGCAGCAAAGCGTCAATGGACAGGTTGGGTTCAGAGCGAACCGGGGAGCTGTTTTTT
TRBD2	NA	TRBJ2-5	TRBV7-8	CASRPAGWFQETQYF	TGTGCCAGCAGACCAGCGGGGTGGTTCCAAGAGACCCAGTACTTC
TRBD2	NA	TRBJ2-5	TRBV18	CASSLPGLGYQETQYF	TGTGCCAGCTCACTACCGGGACTAGGGTACCAAGAGACCCAGTACTTC
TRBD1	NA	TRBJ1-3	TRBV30	CAWSVPTGVIGNTIYF	TGTGCCTGGAGTGTCCCTACAGGGGTGATCGGAAACACCATATATTTT
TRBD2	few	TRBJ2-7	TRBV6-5	CASSGKERERKYF	TGTGCCAGCAGTGGAAAGGAGCGGGAGAGGAAGTACTTC
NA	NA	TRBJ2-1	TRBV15	CATSNGLKNEQFF	TGTGCCACCAGCAACGGACTAAAAAATGAGCAGTTCTTC
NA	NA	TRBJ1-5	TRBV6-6	CASSPSDRNQPQHF	TGTGCCAGCAGCCCCTCGGACAGAAATCAGCCCCAGCATTTT
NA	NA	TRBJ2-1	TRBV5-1	CASSSGSVGEQFF	TGCGCCAGCAGCTCCGGGAGCGTCGGTGAGCAGTTCTTC
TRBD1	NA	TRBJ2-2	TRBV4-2	CASSTTGGRAGELFF	TGTGCCAGCAGTACGACAGGGGGTAGGGCCGGGGAGCTGTTTTTT